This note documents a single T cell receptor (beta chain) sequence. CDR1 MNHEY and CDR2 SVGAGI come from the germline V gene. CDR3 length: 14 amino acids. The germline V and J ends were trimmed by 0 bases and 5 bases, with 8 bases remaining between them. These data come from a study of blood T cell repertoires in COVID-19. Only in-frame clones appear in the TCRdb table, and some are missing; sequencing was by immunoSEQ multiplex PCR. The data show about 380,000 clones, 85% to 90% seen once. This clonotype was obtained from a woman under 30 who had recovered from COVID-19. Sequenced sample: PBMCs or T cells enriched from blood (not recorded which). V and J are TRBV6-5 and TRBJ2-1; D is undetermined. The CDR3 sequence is CASSYSLYDNEQFF. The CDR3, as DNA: TGTGCCAGCAGTTACTCCTTATATGACAATGAGCAGTTCTTC.